This T cell receptor beta chain was sequenced for a study of OX40 agonist ivuxolimab in advanced cancers. About the study: Prior therapy, whether anti-PD-1, anti-PD-L1 or anti-CTLA-4, was allowed, and 40% had some.

Patients were excluded for autoimmune disease history or systemic immunosuppression. Sequencing used immunoSEQ multiplex PCR; TCRdb keeps in-frame clones, though not all of them. Among about 90,000 clones listed, roughly nine tenths were seen once. This clone has just one count. Its antigen is currently unknown. The junction had 8 bases not matched to a gene; V was cut back by 6 bases and J by 3 bases. This CDR3 spans 15 amino acids. Germline V lookup: CDR1 LNHDA, CDR2 SQIVND (reference sequence). Overall study results and limits: Among T cells, CD8+ cells averaged more expanded clones than CD4+ cells.

This specimen consisted of CD4+ or CD8+ T cells sorted from blood, obtained in a trial of the OX40 agonist ivuxolimab. The sequence came from an adult with an advanced solid tumor such as melanoma, head and neck, liver or kidney cancer. This sequence joins TRBV19 and TRBJ1-2, with TRBD1 matching 9 bases. In DNA, the CDR3 is TGTGCCAGTAGCGTCGGGGACAGGGTTGACTATGGCTACACCTTC. Amino acid sequence: CASSVGDRVDYGYTF.